This T cell receptor (beta chain) was documented in a study of shared clonotypes between healthy human individuals. Regarding the study as a whole: Sampling included only blood; tissue repertoires likely differ. Limitation of the genetic and exposure-history diversity represented came from the few donors.

On this clone: Its target is not known. This specimen includes other DNA sequences encoding the same CDR3.

The naive CD8 fraction comprised CD45RO-negative cells positively selected for CCR7 and excluded terminally differentiated effector memory CD45RA+ cells. There were only Caucasian adults among the donors, and all lived in Nashville, Tennessee. The assay was immunoSEQ multiplex PCR, and TCRdb's table has in-frame clones only and misses some. The sample has about 550,000 clones, just under 97% seen once. V lost 2 bases to trimming and J lost 0 bases, with 5 bases between them. The CDR3 loop spans 13 amino acids. Germline-derived CDR1 and CDR2 are MNHEY and SMNVEV (reference sequence). The V call is TRBV27, the J call TRBJ2-7; weak D call: TRBD1 (5 bases). This receptor was identified in a woman in her twenties or thirties in good health. Input material: naive CD8+ T cells sorted from blood. CDR3 sequence reads: CASSLDSSYEQYF. CDR3 sequence (DNA): TGTGCCAGCAGTTTAGACAGCTCCTACGAGCAGTACTTC.